The present entry profiles one T cell receptor (beta chain) with its context. The antigen remains undetermined. The CDR3 is 12 residues long. CDR1 is SGHNT and CDR2 is YENEEA in the germline V gene. The V gene end was trimmed by 5 bases and the J gene end by 12 bases; junction bases not matched to a gene: 3. The sample comes from a study of cytomegalovirus exposure and HLA in healthy donors. PCR primers comprised 60 Vbeta and 13 Jbeta primers. Sequencing was performed with immunoSEQ multiplex PCR; in TCRdb, only in-frame clones are kept and a portion is missing. The repertoire consists of approximately 50,000 clones, with around 85% occurring once and the leading ten covering 2% to 2.5%. Study conclusions and caveats: The authors reported that TCR beta sequences could predict HLA-A and HLA-B alleles. These predictions were accurate for most subjects in the first cohort.

The receptor's source is a boy aged 5-17 years in good health and CMV-seropositive. The rearrangement uses TRBV11-3 and TRBJ1-6; TRBD1 matches at 8 bases. Specimen: PBMCs. The CDR3, as DNA: TGTGCCAGCAGCCTTACAGGGGGACCCCTCCACTTT. Translated, it gives CASSLTGGPLHF.